The 2 T cell receptor beta chains listed next were all sequenced from one sample in a study of blood T cell repertoires in COVID-19. The table came from immunoSEQ multiplex PCR; TCRdb's copy has only in-frame clones and leaves some out. The sample contains 200,000 or so clones, about 87% of which appear only once. The sequenced sample was PBMCs or T cells enriched from blood (not recorded which). These receptors originate from a woman aged 25 to 39 who had recovered from COVID-19.

The genes are TRBV5-1 and TRBJ1-2; possibly TRBD1 for D (5 bases). The germline V gene encodes CDR1 SGHRS and CDR2 YFSETQ. This CDR3 is 15 amino acids long. V was pared by 4 bases and J by 3 bases, with 16 bases between. The CDR3 reads CASSPGWGADYGYTF. The CDR3 DNA reads TGCGCCAGCAGCCCAGGATGGGGCGCGGACTATGGCTACACCTTC.

The chain links TRBV12-3 or TRBV12-4 to TRBJ1-1; 7 nucleotides agree with TRBD1. V was pared by 6 bases and J by 5 bases, with 6 bases of the junction left unmatched. This CDR3 region has 13 residues. The CDR3 protein is CASRGQERTEAFF. The CDR3 bases are TGTGCCAGCAGAGGACAGGAAAGGACTGAAGCTTTCTTT.